The TCR beta chain described here comes from a study of T cell responses to AZD1222 COVID-19 vaccine. About the study: Second doses that came at about 4 or about 12 weeks were put together. Broader study findings: Clonal diversity was possibly underestimated; the donors were predominantly white British and more often female.

With V trimmed by 5 bases and J by 9 bases, 10 bases remained unmatched. This CDR3 is 14 amino acids long. The V gene's germline CDR1 is LNHDA and CDR2 SQIVND (reference sequence). Using immunoSEQ multiplex PCR, the repertoire was profiled, and TCRdb retains in-frame clones only, with some absent. Of 120,000 or so clones listed, approximately 88% were seen once; the top ten hold roughly 5%. This clone was found a few times. Its antigen is as yet unknown. The receptor's source is an adult in good health. The rearrangement uses TRBV19 and TRBJ1-1, with 9 bases matching TRBD1. The material was peripheral blood, obtained on day 0 of AZD1222 vaccination. The CDR3 DNA is TGTGCCAGTAGTCCGGGACAGGGTCTTCCCAAAGCTTTCTTT. Translating it yields CASSPGQGLPKAFF.